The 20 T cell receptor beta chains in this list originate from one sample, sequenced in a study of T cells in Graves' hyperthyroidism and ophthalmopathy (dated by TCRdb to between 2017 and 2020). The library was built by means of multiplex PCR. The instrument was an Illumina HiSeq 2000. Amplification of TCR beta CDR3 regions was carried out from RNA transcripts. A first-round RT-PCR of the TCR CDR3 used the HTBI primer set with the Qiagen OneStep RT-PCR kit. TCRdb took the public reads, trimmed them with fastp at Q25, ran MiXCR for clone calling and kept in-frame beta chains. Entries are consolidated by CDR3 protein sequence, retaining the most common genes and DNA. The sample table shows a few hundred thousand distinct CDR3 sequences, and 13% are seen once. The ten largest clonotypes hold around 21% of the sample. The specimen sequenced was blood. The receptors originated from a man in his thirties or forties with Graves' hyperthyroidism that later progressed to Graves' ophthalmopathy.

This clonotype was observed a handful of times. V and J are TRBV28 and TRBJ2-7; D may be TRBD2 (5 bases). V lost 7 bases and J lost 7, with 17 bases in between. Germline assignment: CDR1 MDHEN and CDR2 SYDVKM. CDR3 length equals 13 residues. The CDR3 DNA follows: TGTGCCAGCACCGACCCCGGGCGCGGGGAGCAGTACTTC. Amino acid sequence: CASTDPGRGEQYF.

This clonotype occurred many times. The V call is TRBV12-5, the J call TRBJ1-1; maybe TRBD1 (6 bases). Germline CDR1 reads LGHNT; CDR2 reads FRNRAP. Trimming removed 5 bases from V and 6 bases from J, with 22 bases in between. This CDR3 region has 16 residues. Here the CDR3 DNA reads TGTGCTAGTGGTCACCGCAGGGGCTCGATTATCGCTGAAGCTTTCTTT. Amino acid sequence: CASGHRRGSIIAEAFF.

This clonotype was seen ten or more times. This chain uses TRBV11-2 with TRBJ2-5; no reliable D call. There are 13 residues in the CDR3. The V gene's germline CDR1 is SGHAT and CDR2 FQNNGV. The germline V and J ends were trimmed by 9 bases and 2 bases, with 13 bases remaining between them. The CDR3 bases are TGTGCCAGTAACATGGGTGCTCAAGAGACCCAGTACTTC. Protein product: CASNMGAQETQYF. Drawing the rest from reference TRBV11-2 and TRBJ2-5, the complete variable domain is EAGVAQSPRYKIIEKRQSVAFWCNPISGHATLYWYQQILGQGPKLLIQFQNNGVVDDSQLPKDRFSAERLKGVDSTLKIQPAKLEDSAVYLCASNMGAQETQYFGPGTRLLVL.

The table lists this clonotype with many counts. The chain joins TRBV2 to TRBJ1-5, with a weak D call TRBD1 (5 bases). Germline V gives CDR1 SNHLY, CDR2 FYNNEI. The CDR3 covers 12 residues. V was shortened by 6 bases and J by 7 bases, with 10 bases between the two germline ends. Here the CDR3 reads CASRGVGQPQHF. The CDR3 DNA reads TGTGCCAGCAGGGGGGTGGGACAGCCCCAGCATTTT.

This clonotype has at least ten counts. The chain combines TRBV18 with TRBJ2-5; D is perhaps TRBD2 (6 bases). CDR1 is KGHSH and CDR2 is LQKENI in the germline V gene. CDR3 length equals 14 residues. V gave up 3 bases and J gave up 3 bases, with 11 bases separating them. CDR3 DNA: TGTGCCAGCTCACCTTGGGGAGGAAAAGAGACCCAGTACTTC. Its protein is CASSPWGGKETQYF. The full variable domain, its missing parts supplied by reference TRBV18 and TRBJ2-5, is NAGVMQNPRHLVRRRGQEARLRCSPMKGHSHVYWYRQLPEEGLKFMVYLQKENIIDESGMPKERFSAEFPKEGPSILRIQQVVRGDSAAYFCASSPWGGKETQYFGPGTRLLVL.

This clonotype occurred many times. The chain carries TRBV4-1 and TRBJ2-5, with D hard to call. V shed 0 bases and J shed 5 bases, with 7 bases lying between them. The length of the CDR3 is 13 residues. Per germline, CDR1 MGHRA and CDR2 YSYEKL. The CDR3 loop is CASSQDLRETQYF. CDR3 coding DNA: TGCGCCAGCAGCCAAGATCTGCGGGAGACCCAGTACTTC.

The CDR3, as DNA: TGTGCCAGCAGCCAAGGTAGGGACAGGATAACCTACGAGCAGTACTTC. Its protein product is CASSQGRDRITYEQYF. The chain carries TRBV3-1 and TRBJ2-7, with TRBD1 identical over 8 bases. Germline V gene lookup returns CDR1 LGHDT and CDR2 YNNKEL (reference sequence). The CDR3 spans 16 residues. Losses at the gene ends were 1 base for V and 2 bases for J; bases not matched to a gene: 7.

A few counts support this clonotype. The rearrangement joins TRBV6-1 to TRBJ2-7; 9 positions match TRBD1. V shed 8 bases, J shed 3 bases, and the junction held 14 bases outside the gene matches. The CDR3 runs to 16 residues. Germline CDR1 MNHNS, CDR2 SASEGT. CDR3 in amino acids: CASVSGLTGGFYEQYF. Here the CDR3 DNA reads TGTGCCAGCGTGAGCGGGTTGACAGGGGGTTTCTACGAGCAGTACTTC.

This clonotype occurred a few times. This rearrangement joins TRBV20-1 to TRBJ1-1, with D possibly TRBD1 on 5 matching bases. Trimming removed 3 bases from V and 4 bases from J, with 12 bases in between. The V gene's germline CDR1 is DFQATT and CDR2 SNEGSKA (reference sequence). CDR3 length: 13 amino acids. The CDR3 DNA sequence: TGCAGTGCTAGGGGGACTGGGGGCACTGAAGCTTTCTTT. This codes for CSARGTGGTEAFF.

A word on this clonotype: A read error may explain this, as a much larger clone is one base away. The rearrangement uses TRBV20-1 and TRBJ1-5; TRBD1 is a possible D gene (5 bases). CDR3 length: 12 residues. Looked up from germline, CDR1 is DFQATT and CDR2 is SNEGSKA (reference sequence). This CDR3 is CSAGDGNQPHHF. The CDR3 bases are TGCAGTGCAGGGGATGGCAATCAGCCCCATCATTTT.

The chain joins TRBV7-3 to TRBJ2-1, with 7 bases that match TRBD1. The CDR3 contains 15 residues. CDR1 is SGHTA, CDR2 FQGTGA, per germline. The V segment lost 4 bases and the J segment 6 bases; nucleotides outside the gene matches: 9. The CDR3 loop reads CASSYDRAPPNEQFF. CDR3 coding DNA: TGTGCCAGCAGCTATGACAGGGCCCCCCCCAATGAGCAGTTCTTC.

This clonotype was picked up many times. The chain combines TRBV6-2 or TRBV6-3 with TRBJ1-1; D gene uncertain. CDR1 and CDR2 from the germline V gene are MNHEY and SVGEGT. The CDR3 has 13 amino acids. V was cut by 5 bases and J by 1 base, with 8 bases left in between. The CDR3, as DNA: TGTGCCAGCAGTCTCAACAAGAACACTGAAGCTTTCTTT. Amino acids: CASSLNKNTEAFF.

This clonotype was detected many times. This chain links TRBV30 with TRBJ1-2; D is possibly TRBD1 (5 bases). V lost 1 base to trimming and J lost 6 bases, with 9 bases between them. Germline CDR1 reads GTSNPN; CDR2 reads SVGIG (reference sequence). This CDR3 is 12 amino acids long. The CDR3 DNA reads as TGTGCCTGGAGTGAAACAGGACATGGCTACACCTTC. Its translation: CAWSETGHGYTF.

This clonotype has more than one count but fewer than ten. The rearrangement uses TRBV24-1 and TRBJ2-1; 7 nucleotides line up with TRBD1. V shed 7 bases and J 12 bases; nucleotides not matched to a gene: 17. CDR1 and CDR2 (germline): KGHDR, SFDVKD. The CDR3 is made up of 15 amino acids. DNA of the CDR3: TGTGCCACCAGCGGCAGGGGGAATAACCAGGATGGGCAGTTCTTC. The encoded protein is CATSGRGNNQDGQFF.

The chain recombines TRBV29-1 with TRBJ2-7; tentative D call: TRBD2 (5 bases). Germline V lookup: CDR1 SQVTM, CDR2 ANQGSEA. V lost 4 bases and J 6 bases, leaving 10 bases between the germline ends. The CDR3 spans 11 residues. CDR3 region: CSVGRSGEQYF. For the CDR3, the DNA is TGCAGCGTTGGGAGGTCCGGCGAGCAGTACTTC.

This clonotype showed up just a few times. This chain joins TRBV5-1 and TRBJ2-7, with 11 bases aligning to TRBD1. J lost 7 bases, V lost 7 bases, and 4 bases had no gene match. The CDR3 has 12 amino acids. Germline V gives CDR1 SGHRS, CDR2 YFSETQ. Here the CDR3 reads CASGGTGGEQYF. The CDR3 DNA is TGCGCCAGCGGAGGGACAGGGGGAGAGCAGTACTTC.

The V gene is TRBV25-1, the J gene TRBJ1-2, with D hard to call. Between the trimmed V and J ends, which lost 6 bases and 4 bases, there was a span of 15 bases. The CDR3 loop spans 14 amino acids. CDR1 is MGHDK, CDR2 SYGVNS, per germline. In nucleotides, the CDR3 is TGTGCCAGCAGAGGAGATAACGCTTTCTATGGCTACACCTTC. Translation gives CASRGDNAFYGYTF.

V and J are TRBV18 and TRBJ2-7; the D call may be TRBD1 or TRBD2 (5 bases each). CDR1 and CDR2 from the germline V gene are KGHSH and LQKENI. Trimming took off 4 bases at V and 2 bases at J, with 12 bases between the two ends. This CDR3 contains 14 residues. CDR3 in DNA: TGTGCCAGCTCACTCCTCGGGACGGCCTACGAGCAGTACTTC. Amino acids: CASSLLGTAYEQYF.

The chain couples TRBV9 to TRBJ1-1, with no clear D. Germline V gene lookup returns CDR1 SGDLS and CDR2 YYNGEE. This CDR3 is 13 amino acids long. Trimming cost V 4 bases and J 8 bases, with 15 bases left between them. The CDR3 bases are TGTGCCAGCAGCTCCAAAGGAGGAGCCGAAGCTTTCTTT. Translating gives CASSSKGGAEAFF. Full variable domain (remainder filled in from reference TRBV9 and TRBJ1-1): DSGVTQTPKHLITATGQRVTLRCSPRSGDLSVYWYQQSLDQGLQFLIQYYNGEERAKGNILERFSAQQFPDLHSELNLSSLELGDSALYFCASSSKGGAEAFFGQGTRLTVV.

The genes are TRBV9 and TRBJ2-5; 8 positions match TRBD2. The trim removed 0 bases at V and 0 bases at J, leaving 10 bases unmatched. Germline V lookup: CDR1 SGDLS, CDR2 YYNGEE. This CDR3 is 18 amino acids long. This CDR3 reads CASSVANRGSGDQETQYF. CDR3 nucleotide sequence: TGTGCCAGCAGCGTAGCTAATCGAGGTAGCGGGGACCAAGAGACCCAGTACTTC.